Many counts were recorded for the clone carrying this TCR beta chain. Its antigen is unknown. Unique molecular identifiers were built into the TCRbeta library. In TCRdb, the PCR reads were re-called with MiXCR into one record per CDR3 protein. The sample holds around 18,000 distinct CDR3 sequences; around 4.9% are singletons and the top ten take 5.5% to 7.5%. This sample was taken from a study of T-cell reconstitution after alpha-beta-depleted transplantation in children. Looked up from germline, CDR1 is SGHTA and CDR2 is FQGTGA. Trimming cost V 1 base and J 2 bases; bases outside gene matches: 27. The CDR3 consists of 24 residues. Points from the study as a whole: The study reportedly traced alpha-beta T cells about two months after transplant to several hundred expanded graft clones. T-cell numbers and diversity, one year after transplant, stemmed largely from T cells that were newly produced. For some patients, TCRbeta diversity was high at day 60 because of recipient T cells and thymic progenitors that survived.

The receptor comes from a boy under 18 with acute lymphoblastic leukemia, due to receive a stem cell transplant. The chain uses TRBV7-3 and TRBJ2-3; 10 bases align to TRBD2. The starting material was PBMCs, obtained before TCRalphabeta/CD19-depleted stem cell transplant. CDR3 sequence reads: CASSLNSGLGGLAAHSILTDTQYF. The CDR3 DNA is TGTGCCAGCAGCTTAAACTCTGGCCTTGGTGGACTAGCGGCCCATAGTATACTCACAGATACGCAGTATTTT.